The 18 T cell receptor beta chains given below trace back to one sample, sequenced in a study of CD8+CD57+ T cells in acquired aplastic anemia. Genomic DNA templated the TCR beta VDJ and CDR3 profiling. TCRdb redid the calling of the reads with MiXCR, one entry per CDR3 protein. The sample contains some 64,000 distinct CDR3 sequences, roughly 58% of which appear only once. Sequenced: sorted CD4+, CD8+, or CD8+CD57+ T cells (not recorded which) from PBMCs. These receptors all stem from a human donor in good health, serving as a control.

This clonotype was observed at least ten times. Since a much larger clone is just one base distant, this may be a read error. CDR3 amino acids: CASSIVGPSDTQYF. DNA for the CDR3: TGTGCCAGTAGTATAGTCGGACCCTCGGATACGCAGTATTTT. The genes are TRBV19 and TRBJ2-3; D uncertain. Germline-derived CDR1 and CDR2 are LNHDA and SQIVND (reference sequence). This CDR3 comprises 14 residues. The V gene lost 1 base and the J gene lost 6 bases, with 11 bases spanning the gap.

To note about this clonotype: Relative to the germline gene, one junction end is altered; a read error may explain this. This rearrangement joins TRBV7-6 to TRBJ1-6; 11 positions agree with TRBD1. This CDR3 has 18 amino acids. Per germline, CDR1 SGHVS and CDR2 FNYEAQ. The CDR3 loop is CASSFGTGGLRVNSSLHF. CDR3 in DNA: TGTGCCAGCAGCTTCGGGACAGGGGGATTGAGGGTTAATTCATCCCTCCACTTT.

This clonotype has a count of ten or more. A much more abundant neighbour one base away suggests this may be a read error. This chain uses TRBV29-1 with TRBJ2-5, with unresolved D. CDR1 is SQVTM, CDR2 ANQGSEA, per germline. The CDR3 has 13 amino acids. The CDR3 DNA reads as TGCAGCGTTGATTCGGCCCTCTCAGAGACCCAGTGCTTC. Protein: CSVDSALSETQCF.

This clonotype was counted at least ten times. The chain employs TRBV5-6 and TRBJ2-7; 7 nucleotides agree with TRBD1. CDR1 and CDR2 from the germline V gene are SGHDT and YYEEEE. The V segment lost 2 bases and the J segment 4 bases; nucleotides outside the gene matches: 12. CDR3 length: 16 amino acids. CDR3 sequence: CASSLYPTQGNYEQYF. CDR3 nucleotide sequence: TGTGCCAGCAGCTTATACCCGACACAGGGGAATTACGAGCAGTACTTC.

This chain connects TRBV2 to TRBJ2-1; TRBD1 agrees at 7 bases. Unmatched junction bases numbered 6, after V lost 7 bases and J lost 3 bases. The CDR3 sequence is 14 residues long. The germline V gene encodes CDR1 SNHLY and CDR2 FYNNEI. DNA for the CDR3: TGTGCCAGCATCCGGGACAGCGTCTACAATGAGCAGTTCTTC. It yields the protein CASIRDSVYNEQFF.

V and J are TRBV2 and TRBJ1-6; 11 bases fit TRBD1. Germline V CDR1 and CDR2: SNHLY, FYNNEI. The CDR3 is 18 residues long. J lost 7 bases, V lost 3 bases, and 11 bases had no gene match. The CDR3 nucleotides read TGTGCCAGCAGTGAGTATGGACAGGGGGCGAATAAAAATTCACCCCTCCACTTT. Encoded protein: CASSEYGQGANKNSPLHF.

This chain joins TRBV20-1 and TRBJ1-6, with D tentatively TRBD1 (5 bases). The CDR3 totals 20 residues. Germline V CDR1 and CDR2: DFQATT, SNEGSKA (reference sequence). V was clipped by 0 bases and J by 0 bases, with 21 bases between them. In nucleotides, the CDR3 is TGCAGTGCTAGAGATCTCGGTGGGGGTCGGATGAGCTCCTATAATTCACCCCTCCACTTT. This gives the protein CSARDLGGGRMSSYNSPLHF.

The genes are TRBV12-3 or TRBV12-4 and TRBJ2-3, with unresolved D. The CDR3 is 13 amino acids. Trimming shortened V by 3 bases and J by 3 bases, and 7 bases separated the two germline ends. CDR3 nucleotide sequence: TGTGCCAGCAGTTTTGCGAAGACAGATACGCAGTATTTT. This gives the protein CASSFAKTDTQYF.

This clonotype occurred a few times. The V call is TRBV18, the J call TRBJ1-1; D gene unclear. Germline loops: CDR1 KGHSH, CDR2 LQKENI. The CDR3 loop spans 14 amino acids. V was cut by 3 bases and J by 5 bases, with 13 bases left in between. The CDR3 DNA follows: TGTGCCAGCTCACCCCGGGATGAGGGTACTGAAGCTTTCTTT. Translated: CASSPRDEGTEAFF.

About this clonotype: This may stem from a read error, because a much larger clone lies one nucleotide away. The V call is TRBV28, the J call TRBJ2-5; perhaps TRBD1 as D (6 bases). The germline V and J ends were trimmed by 4 bases and 1 base, with 16 bases remaining between them. CDR1 is MDHEN, CDR2 SYDVKM, per germline. CDR3 length: 16 residues. DNA of the CDR3: TGTGCCAGCAGTTCGAAATTAGGGACACGCCAAGAGACCCAGTACTTC. Translation gives CASSSKLGTRQETQYF.

This chain links TRBV29-1 with TRBJ2-7, with D perhaps matching TRBD1 or TRBD2 (5 bases each). V lost 6 bases and J lost 6, with 18 bases in between. The germline V gene has CDR1 SQVTM and CDR2 ANQGSEA. The CDR3 contains 13 residues. The CDR3 reads CSVGDLPSGEQYF. CDR3 bases: TGCAGCGTAGGGGACCTACCTTCGGGCGAGCAGTACTTC.

Details on this clonotype: Germline is not matched at one junction end, which may reflect a read error. The chain carries TRBV12-3 or TRBV12-4 and TRBJ2-3; D not resolved. This CDR3 is 14 amino acids long. The CDR3 protein is CAGSFTGRADTQYF. The CDR3, as DNA: TGTGCCGGCAGTTTTACGGGCCGCGCAGATACGCAGTATTTT.

The chain couples TRBV7-2 to TRBJ1-5; D is unresolved. The CDR3 runs to 13 residues. V shed 1 base and J shed 6 bases, with 7 bases lying between them. CDR1 and CDR2 (germline): SGHTA, FQGNSA. The CDR3 DNA reads TGTGCCAGCAGCTTAGATCGGAGTCAGCCCCAGCATTTT. Protein: CASSLDRSQPQHF.

This chain connects TRBV10-3 to TRBJ1-6; 7 nucleotides agree with TRBD1. This CDR3 is built from 14 residues. The trim removed 5 bases at V and 8 bases at J, leaving 6 bases unmatched. CDR1 and CDR2 from the germline V gene are ENHRY and SYGVKD. CDR3 loop: CAISLGQSDSPLHF. CDR3 in DNA: TGTGCCATCAGTTTGGGACAGAGCGATTCACCCCTCCACTTT.

The chain recombines TRBV5-1 with TRBJ1-1; D not resolved. Looked up from germline, CDR1 is SGHRS and CDR2 is YFSETQ. Trimming left V 0 bases short and J 1 base short, with 13 bases between. The CDR3 has 16 amino acids. In nucleotides, the CDR3 is TGCGCCAGCAGCTTGGGCTCGGCGGGGTCGAACACTGAAGCTTTCTTT. Protein sequence: CASSLGSAGSNTEAFF.

This clonotype occurred many times. The V gene is TRBV27, the J gene TRBJ1-2; the D gene is possibly TRBD1 (5 bases). The CDR3 runs to 13 residues. Germline CDR1 reads MNHEY; CDR2 reads SMNVEV (reference sequence). V lost 2 bases and J lost 5, with 9 bases in between. In DNA, the CDR3 is TGTGCCAGCAGTTTAATGGCAGGGTATGGCTACACCTTC. Translated, it gives CASSLMAGYGYTF.

The chain joins TRBV15 to TRBJ1-3; D remains ambiguous. Germline assignment: CDR1 LNHNV and CDR2 YYDKDF (reference sequence). Trimming pared 3 bases from V and 0 bases from J, leaving 9 bases between. The CDR3 consists of 15 residues. As DNA, the CDR3 is TGTGCCACCAGCAGTTTACAGCTCTCTGGAAACACCATATATTTT. Its translation: CATSSLQLSGNTIYF.

This clonotype was found many times. The genes are TRBV5-6 and TRBJ1-4; D gene ambiguous. Trimming took off 4 bases at V and 8 bases at J, with 12 bases between the two ends. There are 13 residues in the CDR3. Germline loops: CDR1 SGHDT, CDR2 YYEEEE. The CDR3 spells CASSRSGLEKLFF. The DNA for the CDR3 is TGTGCCAGCAGCCGCTCCGGGTTAGAAAAACTGTTTTTT.